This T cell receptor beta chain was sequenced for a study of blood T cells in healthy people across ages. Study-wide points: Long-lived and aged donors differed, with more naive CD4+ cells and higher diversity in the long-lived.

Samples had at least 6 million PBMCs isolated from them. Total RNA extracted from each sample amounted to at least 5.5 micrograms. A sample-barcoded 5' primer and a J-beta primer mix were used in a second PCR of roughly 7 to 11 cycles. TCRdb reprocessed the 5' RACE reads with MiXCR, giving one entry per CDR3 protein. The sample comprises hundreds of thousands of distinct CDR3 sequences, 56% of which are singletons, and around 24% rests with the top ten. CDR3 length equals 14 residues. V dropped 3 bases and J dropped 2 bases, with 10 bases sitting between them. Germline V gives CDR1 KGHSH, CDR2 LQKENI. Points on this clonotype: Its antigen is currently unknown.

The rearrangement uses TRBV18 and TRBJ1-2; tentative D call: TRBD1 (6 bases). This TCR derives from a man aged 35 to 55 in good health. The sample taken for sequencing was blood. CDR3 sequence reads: CASSPTDRNYGYTF. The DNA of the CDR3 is TGTGCCAGCTCACCCACCGACAGGAACTATGGCTACACCTTC.